The T cell receptor beta chain described here comes from a study of T-cell reconstitution after alpha-beta-depleted transplantation in children. Unique molecular identifiers were incorporated when the TCRbeta library was constructed. TCRdb passed the PCR reads through MiXCR, listing each CDR3 protein once. The table shows just over 350,000 distinct CDR3 sequences, with about an eighth occurring only once. This clonotype was detected many times. The CDR3 runs to 13 residues. Deletions cut 2 bases from V and 7 bases from J, with 12 bases between. The V gene's germline CDR1 is SQVTM and CDR2 ANQGSEA. This chain links TRBV29-1 with TRBJ2-1, with a tentative D call TRBD1 (5 bases). The sequence came from a human donor who donated a stem cell graft to a child with Fanconi anemia. Source: PBMCs, taken from the stem cell graft. This chain's CDR3 is CSVEQGAGNEQFF. CDR3 coding DNA: TGCAGCGTTGAACAAGGGGCCGGGAATGAGCAGTTCTTC.